The 16 T cell receptor beta chains given below trace back to one sample, sequenced in a study of T cells in Graves' hyperthyroidism and ophthalmopathy. Amplified TCR beta CDR3 regions derived from RNA transcripts. The HTBI primer set served for first-round RT-PCR of the TCR CDR3. TCRdb reprocessed the multiplex PCR reads via MiXCR and lists one record per CDR3 protein. The table lists about 210,000 distinct CDR3 sequences, roughly 17% of them singletons. The specimen sequenced was blood. The source is a man over 45 with Graves' hyperthyroidism.

This sequence joins TRBV3-1 and TRBJ2-7; D not resolved. Trimming shortened V by 5 bases and J by 0 bases, and 11 bases separated the two germline ends. The length of the CDR3 is 14 residues. The V gene's germline CDR1 is LGHDT and CDR2 YNNKEL (reference sequence). This CDR3 reads CASSRCANSYEQYF. CDR3 coding DNA: TGTGCCAGCAGCAGATGCGCTAACTCCTACGAGCAGTACTTC.

This clonotype has at least ten counts. V and J are TRBV5-1 and TRBJ2-5; the match to TRBD2 covers 11 bases. Germline assignment: CDR1 SGHRS and CDR2 YFSETQ. The V segment lost 1 base and the J segment 5 bases; nucleotides outside the gene matches: 4. CDR3 length equals 15 residues. CDR3: CASSLIAGGPETQYF. The CDR3 nucleotides read TGCGCCAGCAGCTTGATAGCGGGAGGGCCTGAGACCCAGTACTTC.

The rearrangement links TRBV20-1 to TRBJ2-1; D gene unclear. This CDR3 comprises 15 residues. V was cut by 0 bases and J by 9 bases, with 18 bases left in between. Germline lookup yields CDR1 DFQATT and CDR2 SNEGSKA (reference sequence). In DNA form, the CDR3 reads TGCAGTGCTAGAGATCCTGCACGGCCGGCCGGTGAGCAGTTCTTC. Translated: CSARDPARPAGEQFF.

In its sample, this clonotype was seen a few times. This chain joins TRBV7-2 and TRBJ1-5; 8 bases fit TRBD1. CDR1 is SGHTA and CDR2 is FQGNSA in the germline V gene. V gave up 2 bases and J gave up 5 bases; unmatched junction bases: 2. CDR3 length equals 14 residues. The CDR3 DNA follows: TGTGCCAGCAGCTTAAGACAGGGGTATCAGCCCCAGCATTTT. Translation gives CASSLRQGYQPQHF.

This clonotype showed up many times. This chain connects TRBV20-1 to TRBJ1-1, with no clear D. The CDR3 has 12 amino acids. Trimming left V 0 bases short and J 3 bases short, with 5 bases between. From germline, CDR1 is DFQATT and CDR2 SNEGSKA (reference sequence). In DNA, the CDR3 is TGCAGTGCTAGAGAAGGGCACACTGAAGCTTTCTTT. It translates to CSAREGHTEAFF.

This clonotype was detected ten times or more. This rearrangement joins TRBV3-1 to TRBJ2-3; D could derive from TRBD1 or TRBD2 (5 bases each). This CDR3 contains 16 residues. Trimming took off 0 bases at V and 6 bases at J, with 16 bases between the two ends. Per germline, CDR1 LGHDT and CDR2 YNNKEL (reference sequence). In nucleotides, the CDR3 is TGTGCCAGCAGCCAAGAGCCAGCCCGAGGGGTTGATACGCAGTATTTT. Amino acid sequence: CASSQEPARGVDTQYF.

The V gene is TRBV5-4, the J gene TRBJ2-7; D remains ambiguous. The V and J ends lost 0 bases and 6 bases respectively, with 13 bases between them. Germline-derived CDR1 and CDR2 are SGHNT and YYREEE (reference sequence). The CDR3 contains 14 residues. CDR3: CASSLDWARSEQYF. Written as DNA, the CDR3 is TGTGCCAGCAGCTTGGACTGGGCGCGGAGCGAGCAGTACTTC.

This clonotype has just a few counts. The CDR3, as DNA: TGTGCCAGCAGCTTAACAGGTAGCGGGAGGCACAATGAGCAGTTCTTC. It translates to CASSLTGSGRHNEQFF. J is TRBJ2-1 and V is TRBV7-3, with 10 bases identical to TRBD2. CDR1 and CDR2 (germline): SGHTA, FQGTGA. CDR3 length equals 16 residues. V lost 0 bases, J lost 5 bases, and 4 bases stayed unmatched.

This clonotype was found many times. The chain uses TRBV12-3 or TRBV12-4 and TRBJ2-5; 9 positions agree with TRBD2. The V and J ends lost 1 base and 5 bases, in that order; junction bases with no gene match: 17. The CDR3 totals 19 residues. The CDR3 DNA sequence: TGTGCCAGCAGTTTAGGTGGTACTAGCGGGCTTCAAAGCGGGGAGACCCAGTACTTC. Encoded protein: CASSLGGTSGLQSGETQYF.

The J gene is TRBJ2-1, the V gene TRBV6-2 or TRBV6-3; 7 bases fit TRBD1. V lost 5 bases and J lost 6; bases outside the gene matches: 4. Germline-derived CDR1 and CDR2 are MNHEY and SVGEGT. The CDR3 spans 13 residues. CDR3: CASSPDRPNEQFF. CDR3 nucleotide sequence: TGTGCCAGCAGTCCGGACAGGCCCAATGAGCAGTTCTTC.

There are a few counts of this clonotype. The CDR3 reads CASRGLPLYNEQFF. CDR3 in DNA: TGTGCCAGCAGGGGACTGCCCCTCTACAATGAGCAGTTCTTC. This chain connects TRBV6-1 to TRBJ2-1, with D perhaps TRBD2 (6 bases). V was pared by 6 bases and J by 3 bases, with 12 bases between. Germline CDR1 is MNHNS and CDR2 is SASEGT. This CDR3 spans 14 amino acids.

This clonotype was seen just once. This rearrangement joins TRBV24-1 to TRBJ2-3; TRBD2 agrees at 10 bases. Germline lookup yields CDR1 KGHDR and CDR2 SFDVKD. CDR3 length: 15 amino acids. J lost 5 bases, V lost 3 bases, and 4 bases had no gene match. CDR3 bases: TGTGCCACCAGTGATGGGGCTAGCGGGAGAGATACGCAGTATTTT. It yields the protein CATSDGASGRDTQYF.

DNA of the CDR3: TGTGCCAGCACGGCGGAGGGGGTTATGAACACTGAAGCTTTCTTT. Its translation: CASTAEGVMNTEAFF. The rearrangement uses TRBV2 and TRBJ1-1; the D gene is possibly TRBD1 (6 bases). The CDR3 is made up of 15 amino acids. Germline loops: CDR1 SNHLY, CDR2 FYNNEI. With 7 bases removed from V and 0 bases from J, the gap between germline ends came to 15 bases.

V gene TRBV14 combines with J gene TRBJ2-5; D remains unclear. The CDR3 has 15 residues. The germline V gene has CDR1 SGHDN and CDR2 FVKESK. V was clipped by 3 bases and J by 1 base, with 12 bases between them. CDR3 in DNA: TGTGCCAGCAGCCACCTCTGGGGTACCCAAGAGACCCAGTACTTC. Protein: CASSHLWGTQETQYF. Filled out from reference TRBV14 and TRBJ2-5, the complete variable domain reads EAGVTQFPSHSVIEKGQTVTLRCDPISGHDNLYWYRRVMGKEIKFLLHFVKESKQDESGMPNNRFLAERTGGTYSTLKVQPAELEDSGVYFCASSHLWGTQETQYFGPGTRLLVL.

The J gene is TRBJ2-7, the V gene TRBV4-1; 9 nucleotides align to TRBD2. The germline gives CDR1 MGHRA, CDR2 YSYEKL. The V and J ends lost 1 base and 6 bases, in that order; junction bases with no gene match: 1. This CDR3 spans 13 amino acids. The CDR3 is CASSQASGIEQYF. The CDR3 DNA sequence: TGCGCCAGCAGCCAAGCTAGCGGGATCGAGCAGTACTTC.

This clonotype was observed many times. The chain recombines TRBV2 with TRBJ1-1; perhaps TRBD1 as D (6 bases). Germline V gives CDR1 SNHLY, CDR2 FYNNEI. V gave up 8 bases and J gave up 2 bases, with 12 bases separating them. The CDR3 is 13 residues long. CDR3 region: CASREGENTEAFF. The CDR3 coding sequence is TGTGCCAGCCGGGAGGGGGAAAACACTGAAGCTTTCTTT.